A single sample is the source of the 21 T cell receptor beta chains below, sequenced in a study. Treg sorting used a CD4+CD25+CD127-/low gate. Via MiXCR, TCRdb re-called the 5' RACE reads, giving one row per CDR3 protein. The repertoire holds about 57,000 distinct CDR3 sequences, with more than 25% as singletons. Sequencing input: tumor-infiltrating Tregs sorted from the breast tumor. The source is a female donor with breast cancer.

This clonotype was observed a few times. A junction boundary mismatches the germline segment, possibly from a read error. This chain links TRBV7-2 with TRBJ1-1; D is unclear. The CDR3 length is 12 residues. Germline V gene sequence: CDR1 SGHTA, CDR2 FQGNSA. CDR3 protein: CASSLVRTGAFF. Written as DNA, the CDR3 is TGTGCCAGCAGCTTAGTCCGGACTGGAGCTTTCTTT. The whole variable domain, remainder taken from reference TRBV7-2 and TRBJ1-1, is GAGVSQSPSNKVTEKGKDVELRCDPISGHTALYWYRQSLGQGLEFLIYFQGNSAPDKSGLPSDRFSAERTGGSVSTLTIQRTQQEDSAVYLCASSLVRTGAFFGQGTRLTVV.

At least ten counts were recorded for this clonotype. The J gene is TRBJ2-7, the V gene TRBV20-1, with D possibly matching TRBD2 (5 bases). V lost 0 bases and J 3 bases, leaving 12 bases between the germline ends. The CDR3 totals 14 residues. Per germline, CDR1 DFQATT and CDR2 SNEGSKA (reference sequence). The CDR3 region is CSARDLRALYEQYF. As DNA, the CDR3 is TGCAGTGCTAGAGATCTGAGGGCTCTCTACGAGCAGTACTTC.

This clonotype turned up a few times. The chain uses TRBV7-2 and TRBJ2-2, with 10 bases that match TRBD1. The CDR3 totals 14 residues. V lost 8 bases to trimming and J lost 5 bases; unmatched junction nucleotides: 5. CDR1 is SGHTA, CDR2 FQGNSA, per germline. DNA for the CDR3: TGTGCCAGCTCCCGGGACAGGGGAACCGGGGAGCTGTTTTTT. Its translation is CASSRDRGTGELFF.

The gene calls are TRBV6-1 and TRBJ2-7; 8 nucleotides match TRBD1. This CDR3 has 18 amino acids. The V gene's germline CDR1 is MNHNS and CDR2 SASEGT. The ends lost 2 bases at V and 0 bases at J; junction bases unmatched: 12. For the CDR3, the DNA is TGTGCCAGCAGTGAATACGGCTCTCGGGACAGGAGCTCCTACGAGCAGTACTTC. Translating gives CASSEYGSRDRSSYEQYF.

This clonotype was counted a few times. The chain recombines TRBV4-3 with TRBJ2-7; possibly TRBD2 for D (5 bases). CDR1 is LGHNA, CDR2 YSLEER, per germline. CDR3 size: 16 residues. Between the trimmed V and J ends, which lost 0 bases and 5 bases, there was a span of 17 bases. DNA of the CDR3: TGCGCCAGCAGCCAAGAGACTTCCGGGATTCTCGACGAGCAGTACTTC. The encoded protein is CASSQETSGILDEQYF.

The gene calls are TRBV6-2 or TRBV6-3 and TRBJ1-2, with 8 positions matching TRBD1. CDR1 and CDR2 (germline): MNHEY, SVGEGT. This CDR3 comprises 12 residues. Trimming removed 9 bases from V and 4 bases from J; junction bases left unmatched: 4. The CDR3 DNA is TGTGCCAGTGGTGACAGGGGCTATGGCTACACCTTC. As protein: CASGDRGYGYTF.

In the case of this clonotype: This may be a read error, as it is one base from a much larger clone. The chain is built from TRBV9 and TRBJ2-2; no reliable D call. CDR1 and CDR2 from the germline V gene are SGDLS and YYNGEE. CDR3 length: 15 residues. CDR3 loop: CASSVAATKTGELFF. CDR3 DNA sequence: TGTGCCAGCAGCGTAGCGGCAACGAAAACCGGGGAGCTGTTTTTT.

The chain combines TRBV9 with TRBJ2-5; D remains ambiguous. This CDR3 spans 16 amino acids. Between the trimmed V and J ends, which lost 3 bases and 2 bases, there was a span of 17 bases. The germline V gene has CDR1 SGDLS and CDR2 YYNGEE. CDR3 coding DNA: TGTGCCAGCAGCGATCATAAGTGGGGAAGACAAGAGACCCAGTACTTC. As protein: CASSDHKWGRQETQYF.

The table lists this clonotype with many counts. The chain links TRBV5-1 to TRBJ2-5, with D possibly TRBD1 on 8 matching bases. The V end was cut by 3 bases, the J end by 4 bases, with 19 bases between. The CDR3 runs 16 residues. Germline V CDR1 and CDR2: SGHRS, YFSETQ. The CDR3 here is CASSYTGGAQRETQYF. The CDR3 DNA is TGCGCCAGCAGCTACACAGGGGGGGCCCAGAGAGAGACCCAGTACTTC.

This clonotype was counted only a few times. The chain links TRBV4-3 to TRBJ2-3, with 7 bases that match TRBD2. The V gene's germline CDR1 is LGHNA and CDR2 YSLEER. CDR3 length equals 17 residues. J was trimmed by 6 bases and V by 0 bases; bases with no gene match: 12. CDR3 region: CASSQDLREVRGDTQYF. The CDR3 nucleotides read TGCGCCAGCAGCCAAGATCTTCGGGAGGTCCGGGGGGATACGCAGTATTTT.

This clonotype was observed a few times. The J gene is TRBJ2-3, the V gene TRBV6-2 or TRBV6-3; 12 nucleotides align to TRBD2. V dropped 5 bases and J dropped 5; count of bases not matched to a gene: 5. There are 15 residues in the CDR3. Germline CDR1 and CDR2: MNHEY and SVGEGT. The CDR3 nucleotides read TGTGCCAGCAGTACCCGGACTAGCGGGATAGATACGCAGTATTTT. Its protein is CASSTRTSGIDTQYF.

On this clonotype itself: A much bigger clone sits one base away, suggesting this may be a read error. V is TRBV9 and J is TRBJ2-2; D is uncertain. The CDR3 is 14 amino acids. Germline CDR1 SGDLS, CDR2 YYNGEE. This chain's CDR3 is CTSSPLSEPGELFF. The CDR3 coding sequence is TGTACCAGCAGCCCCCTAAGCGAACCCGGGGAGCTGTTTTTT. Full variable domain (remainder filled in from reference TRBV9 and TRBJ2-2): DSGVTQTPKHLITATGQRVTLRCSPRSGDLSVYWYQQSLDQGLQFLIQYYNGEERAKGNILERFSAQQFPDLHSELNLSSLELGDSALYFCTSSPLSEPGELFFGEGSRLTVL.

For this clonotype: At one of its ends the junction is not consistent with the germline gene, which may arise from a read error. The gene calls are TRBV6-1 and TRBJ1-3, with TRBD1 identical over 8 bases. This CDR3 has 17 residues. Germline CDR1 and CDR2: MNHNS and SASEGT. The DNA for the CDR3 is TGTGCCAGCAGTGAAATCCCCGCGACAGGGACAGGAAGCACCATATATTTT. Encoded protein: CASSEIPATGTGSTIYF.

This clonotype was found a few times. This chain joins TRBV20-1 and TRBJ2-7, with D unclear. With 3 bases removed from V and 3 bases from J, the gap between germline ends came to 12 bases. Germline assignment: CDR1 DFQATT and CDR2 SNEGSKA (reference sequence). This CDR3 spans 13 amino acids. CDR3 DNA sequence: TGCAGTGCTAGGGAAACAGTCCGCTACGAGCAGTACTTC. This translates into CSARETVRYEQYF.

CDR3 coding DNA: TGTGCCATCAGTCCGGGACAGGGCTCCTACGAGCAGTACTTC. Amino acid sequence: CAISPGQGSYEQYF. This chain joins TRBV10-3 and TRBJ2-7, with 9 bases lining up with TRBD1. The CDR3 sequence is 14 residues long. The V and J ends lost 5 bases and 0 bases, in that order; junction bases with no gene match: 2. Germline-derived CDR1 and CDR2 are ENHRY and SYGVKD.

This clonotype has at least ten counts. The gene calls are TRBV30 and TRBJ1-1; no firm D call. There are 11 residues in the CDR3. The germline V gene has CDR1 GTSNPN and CDR2 SVGIG (reference sequence). The V end was cut by 1 base, the J end by 7 bases, with 7 bases between. The CDR3 DNA sequence: TGTGCCTGGAGTGGGAGAGGTGAAGCTTTCTTT. It translates to CAWSGRGEAFF.

This chain links TRBV2 with TRBJ1-5, with 7 bases fitting TRBD1. Looked up from germline, CDR1 is SNHLY and CDR2 is FYNNEI. The junction had 13 bases not matched to a gene; V was cut back by 8 bases and J by 15 bases. The CDR3 has 12 residues. CDR3 sequence (DNA): TGTGCCAGCTCTGACAGGGACTCAATCCGGCATTTT. It is translated as CASSDRDSIRHF.

Ten or more counts support this clonotype. This rearrangement joins TRBV4-3 to TRBJ2-2; no clear D. This CDR3 is 14 amino acids long. Germline V CDR1 and CDR2: LGHNA, YSLEER. V was pared by 4 bases and J by 3 bases, with 9 bases between. The CDR3 sequence: CASSPAPYTGELFF. CDR3 bases: TGCGCCAGCAGCCCCGCGCCCTACACCGGGGAGCTGTTTTTT.

A few counts support this clonotype. The J gene is TRBJ2-7, the V gene TRBV30; D gene unclear. The V end was cut by 3 bases, the J end by 3 bases, with 6 bases between. The CDR3 is made up of 11 amino acids. Per the germline V gene, CDR1 is GTSNPN and CDR2 is SVGIG (reference sequence). CDR3 nucleotide sequence: TGTGCCTGGAGCGGTAACTACGAGCAGTACTTC. Translated, it gives CAWSGNYEQYF.

The V call is TRBV4-3, the J call TRBJ1-1; D possibly corresponds to TRBD1 (5 bases). The CDR3 runs 15 residues. Looked up from germline, CDR1 is LGHNA and CDR2 is YSLEER. V was pared by 0 bases and J by 4 bases, with 12 bases between. The CDR3 DNA is TGCGCCAGCAGCCAAGATGGACGGACACCCACTGAAGCTTTCTTT. Its protein product is CASSQDGRTPTEAFF.

This clonotype was counted only a few times. The chain uses TRBV28 and TRBJ2-1; D could derive from TRBD1 or TRBD2 (5 bases each). V was shortened by 6 bases and J by 7 bases, with 13 bases between the two germline ends. This CDR3 has 13 residues. Germline V gene lookup returns CDR1 MDHEN and CDR2 SYDVKM. CDR3 nucleotide sequence: TGTGCCAGCAGCCGAAGGTGGGGGAATGAGCAGTTCTTC. Translation gives CASSRRWGNEQFF. Supplemented by reference TRBV28 and TRBJ2-1, the full variable domain reads DVKVTQSSRYLVKRTGEKVFLECVQDMDHENMFWYRQDPGLGLRLIYFSYDVKMKEKGDIPEGYSVSREKKERFSLILESASTNQTSMYLCASSRRWGNEQFFGPGTRLTVL.